This T cell receptor (beta chain) is drawn from a study of blood T cell repertoires in COVID-19. Study context: Whether acute or convalescent, the COVID-19 samples came from the United States, Italy and Spain.

It was during active infection that Seattle patients were enrolled and then longitudinally followed. Trimming pared 3 bases from V and 7 bases from J, leaving 13 bases between. CDR3 length: 13 amino acids. CDR1 is MNHEY, CDR2 SVGAGI, per germline. The count of this clone is one. Under the authors' procedure: Estimation of nucleated cell counts relied on the amplification of reference gene primers. Method: immunoSEQ multiplex PCR; TCRdb's copy keeps in-frame clones and lacks some. The D gene and trimming were derived from the DNA, and the V and J assignments and clone size from that table. Among about 160,000 clones, 80% to 95% were seen once, and the ten largest hold 4.8%.

The chain has TRBV6-5 and TRBJ2-7; no reliable D call. The material sequenced was peripheral blood. The clonotype comes from a man under 40 with COVID-19, enrolled during active disease. The chain's CDR3 is CASSYPLSREQYF. CDR3 bases: TGTGCCAGCAGTTATCCGTTATCGCGGGAGCAGTACTTC.